One sample yielded the 6 T cell receptor beta chains listed below, sequenced in a study of blood T cell repertoires in COVID-19. TCRdb keeps only in-frame clones here, not all; method: immunoSEQ multiplex PCR. This sample has 200,000 or so clones, with around 84% found just once. The sequenced sample was peripheral blood. These TCRs come from a man aged 25-40 years with active or convalescent COVID-19.

This rearrangement joins TRBV5-1 to TRBJ2-5, with 7 bases identical to TRBD2. Germline V gives CDR1 SGHRS, CDR2 YFSETQ. Trimming cost V 1 base and J 1 base; bases outside gene matches: 7. The CDR3 is made up of 16 amino acids. The CDR3 here is CASSLRPAGTQETQYF. Here the CDR3 DNA reads TGCGCCAGCAGCTTGCGACCAGCGGGGACCCAAGAGACCCAGTACTTC.

The V and J genes are TRBV27 and TRBJ1-1, with D uncertain. The CDR3 has 15 amino acids. CDR1 is MNHEY and CDR2 is SMNVEV in the germline V gene (reference sequence). Trimming pared 5 bases from V and 1 base from J, leaving 14 bases between. Here the CDR3 DNA reads TGTGCCAGCAGTCGCGTCCTGTATCGGAACACTGAAGCTTTCTTT. Translated, it gives CASSRVLYRNTEAFF.

This clone was detected once. The V gene is TRBV7-9, the J gene TRBJ1-4; D remains ambiguous. Germline CDR1 SEHNR, CDR2 FQNEAQ (reference sequence). The germline V and J ends were trimmed by 5 bases and 0 bases, with 13 bases remaining between them. The CDR3 sequence is 16 residues long. CDR3 region: CASSRASGATNEKLFF. The CDR3 nucleotides read TGTGCCAGCAGCCGAGCCTCAGGTGCAACTAATGAAAAACTGTTTTTT.

This clone was seen only once. The chain combines TRBV28 with TRBJ2-7; no definite D call. The V gene's germline CDR1 is MDHEN and CDR2 SYDVKM. Trimming stripped 4 bases from V and 6 bases from J, with 10 bases between. This CDR3 spans 12 amino acids. The CDR3 region has the DNA TGTGCCAGCAGTTCCTCTCCCCGCGAGCAGTACGTC. Protein sequence: CASSSSPREQYV.

V gene TRBV28 combines with J gene TRBJ1-4; D not resolved. Germline CDR1 and CDR2: MDHEN and SYDVKM. The CDR3 runs 16 residues. Trimming removed 3 bases from V and 8 bases from J, with 19 bases in between. CDR3 DNA sequence: TGTGCCAGCAGTTTCTGGGGAGGCAGGTTGGGAGAAAAACTGTTTTTT. It specifies CASSFWGGRLGEKLFF.

V and J are TRBV27 and TRBJ2-4; D is undetermined. Trimming pared 6 bases from V and 0 bases from J, leaving 12 bases between. The CDR3 runs to 15 residues. CDR1 is MNHEY, CDR2 SMNVEV, per germline (reference sequence). DNA of the CDR3: TGTGCCAGCAGCAAAAACAGTGTAGCCAAAAACATTCAGTACTTC. Its translation: CASSKNSVAKNIQYF.